This T cell receptor (beta chain) stems from a study of Ad26.COV2.S vaccination and SARS-CoV-2 variants. The data were produced by immunoSEQ multiplex PCR, yet TCRdb's version contains in-frame clones alone and is incomplete. The sample lists some 520,000 clones, roughly 87% seen once, with roughly 13% in the top ten. V shed 5 bases and J shed 8 bases, with 12 bases lying between them. The germline V gene encodes CDR1 MDHEN and CDR2 SYDVKM. The CDR3 sequence is 13 residues long. Treatment indicated: about 20 received Ad26.COV2.S at low or high dose, single or two shots; about 5 received placebo; per-sample allocation not given. Following the first vaccine or placebo injection, samples were taken on day 63.

This rearrangement joins TRBV28 to TRBJ1-4; D gene ambiguous. The starting material was peripheral blood, obtained in a trial of Ad26.COV2.S vaccine versus placebo. The source is a person aged 18-60 years who received the Ad26.COV2.S COVID-19 vaccine or a placebo. The CDR3 coding sequence is TGTGCCAGCAGTGTCTCACTTGGGGAAAAACTGTTTTTT. Its translation: CASSVSLGEKLFF. Filled out from reference TRBV28 and TRBJ1-4, the complete variable domain reads DVKVTQSSRYLVKRTGEKVFLECVQDMDHENMFWYRQDPGLGLRLIYFSYDVKMKEKGDIPEGYSVSREKKERFSLILESASTNQTSMYLCASSVSLGEKLFFGSGTQLSVL.